This passage covers 10 T cell receptor beta chains from one sample sequenced in a study of T cells in Graves' hyperthyroidism and ophthalmopathy. TCR beta CDR3 regions were amplified from RNA transcripts. The HTBI primer set served for first-round RT-PCR of the TCR CDR3. One entry per CDR3 protein, called by TCRdb with MiXCR from the multiplex PCR reads. The data contain roughly 130,000 distinct CDR3 sequences, approximately 20% of them singletons. Source material: blood. These receptors all come from a woman aged 50 to 65 with Graves' hyperthyroidism that later progressed to Graves' ophthalmopathy.

The rearrangement uses TRBV7-2 and TRBJ1-2; D remains ambiguous. V gave up 5 bases and J gave up 8 bases, with 15 bases separating them. Germline V gives CDR1 SGHTA, CDR2 FQGNSA. This CDR3 contains 13 residues. The CDR3 DNA reads TGTGCCAGCAGCACCCCTGCCGCTAAAGGCTACACCTTC. Translating it yields CASSTPAAKGYTF.

This clonotype was detected many times. The chain combines TRBV20-1 with TRBJ2-1; 11 bases line up with TRBD2. The CDR3 totals 15 residues. V lost 2 bases and J lost 10; bases outside the gene matches: 10. The V gene's germline CDR1 is DFQATT and CDR2 SNEGSKA (reference sequence). The CDR3 region is CSARHGLAGGKEQFF. The CDR3 region has the DNA TGCAGTGCTAGACATGGGCTAGCGGGAGGAAAAGAGCAGTTCTTC.

This clonotype was seen a few times. The chain couples TRBV19 to TRBJ1-1; perhaps TRBD1 as D (5 bases). V dropped 3 bases and J dropped 6 bases, with 14 bases sitting between them. The germline V gene has CDR1 LNHDA and CDR2 SQIVND (reference sequence). There are 14 residues in the CDR3. CDR3 nucleotide sequence: TGTGCCAGTAGTATCGGGGGGAAAAACGCTGAAGCTTTCTTT. Residues: CASSIGGKNAEAFF. Using reference TRBV19 and TRBJ1-1 for the parts outside the CDR3, the full variable domain is DGGITQSPKYLFRKEGQNVTLSCEQNLNHDAMYWYRQDPGQGLRLIYYSQIVNDFQKGDIAEGYSVSREKKESFPLTVTSAQKNPTAFYLCASSIGGKNAEAFFGQGTRLTVV.

The chain couples TRBV28 to TRBJ2-1; TRBD2 agrees at 9 bases. The length of the CDR3 is 16 residues. V lost 2 bases and J lost 1; bases outside the gene matches: 3. Germline V gene lookup returns CDR1 MDHEN and CDR2 SYDVKM. CDR3 in amino acids: CASSLSGRNSYNEQFF. The CDR3, as DNA: TGTGCCAGCAGTTTAAGCGGGAGGAATTCCTACAATGAGCAGTTCTTC. The full variable domain, in which reference TRBV28 and TRBJ2-1 provide the parts outside the CDR3, is DVKVTQSSRYLVKRTGEKVFLECVQDMDHENMFWYRQDPGLGLRLIYFSYDVKMKEKGDIPEGYSVSREKKERFSLILESASTNQTSMYLCASSLSGRNSYNEQFFGPGTRLTVL.

V gene TRBV11-2 combines with J gene TRBJ2-2; perhaps TRBD1 as D (6 bases). The CDR3 extends over 15 amino acids. Deletions cut 4 bases from V and 1 base from J, with 10 bases between. Germline CDR1 and CDR2: SGHAT and FQNNGV. CDR3 sequence (DNA): TGTGCCAGCAGCTCCCTGACAGGGAACACCGGGGAGCTGTTTTTT. Residues: CASSSLTGNTGELFF.

This clonotype was seen at least ten times. This sequence joins TRBV30 and TRBJ1-1; unclear D gene. In germline, CDR1 is GTSNPN, CDR2 SVGIG (reference sequence). The CDR3 has 13 residues. Trimming took off 5 bases at V and 1 base at J, with 11 bases between the two ends. The CDR3 reads CAWASGRNTEAFF. The CDR3 region has the DNA TGTGCCTGGGCCTCCGGACGGAACACTGAAGCTTTCTTT.

In this sample, this clonotype turned up a few times. The rearrangement joins TRBV20-1 to TRBJ2-3; TRBD2 aligns across 14 bases. The CDR3 loop spans 15 amino acids. With 8 bases clipped from V and 5 bases from J, the junction kept 9 bases outside the gene matches. The germline V gene has CDR1 DFQATT and CDR2 SNEGSKA (reference sequence). Written as DNA, the CDR3 is TGCAGTTCCTCAGGACTAGCGGGAGGTGTAGATACGCAGTATTTT. Its protein product is CSSSGLAGGVDTQYF.

This clonotype was counted at least ten times. The rearrangement joins TRBV12-3 or TRBV12-4 to TRBJ1-4; perhaps TRBD1 as D (6 bases). This CDR3 has 14 amino acids. V was pared by 3 bases and J by 7 bases, with 12 bases between. The CDR3 DNA reads as TGTGCCAGCAGTTTGTCGGGGGGCGGTGAAAAACTGTTTTTT. Amino acid sequence: CASSLSGGGEKLFF.

This chain connects TRBV6-6 to TRBJ1-1, with no clear D. Trimming shortened V by 0 bases and J by 11 bases, and 10 bases separated the two germline ends. Germline lookup yields CDR1 MNHNY and CDR2 SVGAGI (reference sequence). The CDR3 length is 12 residues. The CDR3: CASSYSEGSAFF. Here the CDR3 DNA reads TGTGCCAGCAGTTACTCTGAGGGATCGGCTTTCTTT.

CDR3 DNA sequence: TGTGCCACCAGCAGAGTAGGGGCACAAGAGACCCAGTACTTC. Its protein product is CATSRVGAQETQYF. The rearrangement joins TRBV15 to TRBJ2-5, with TRBD1 as a possible D gene (5 bases). Germline CDR1 is LNHNV and CDR2 is YYDKDF (reference sequence). The CDR3 runs to 14 residues. With 1 base removed from V and 2 bases from J, the gap between germline ends came to 8 bases.